This T cell receptor beta chain was captured in a study of OX40 agonist ivuxolimab in advanced cancers. The repertoire was sequenced with immunoSEQ multiplex PCR; TCRdb's copy has only in-frame clones and lacks some. Among more than 15,000 clones listed, approximately 80% were seen once. The material was CD4+ or CD8+ T cells sorted from blood, obtained in a trial of the OX40 agonist ivuxolimab. The TCR sequence derives from an adult with an advanced solid tumor such as melanoma, head and neck, liver or kidney cancer.

CDR3 protein: CASSVGGAGGHEQFF. In nucleotides, the CDR3 is TGTGCCAGCAGCGTAGGAGGAGCGGGGGGACATGAGCAGTTCTTC. The rearrangement uses TRBV9 and TRBJ2-1; 9 positions agree with TRBD2. The trim removed 0 bases at V and 8 bases at J, leaving 6 bases unmatched. CDR3 length: 15 amino acids. The germline V gene has CDR1 SGDLS and CDR2 YYNGEE.